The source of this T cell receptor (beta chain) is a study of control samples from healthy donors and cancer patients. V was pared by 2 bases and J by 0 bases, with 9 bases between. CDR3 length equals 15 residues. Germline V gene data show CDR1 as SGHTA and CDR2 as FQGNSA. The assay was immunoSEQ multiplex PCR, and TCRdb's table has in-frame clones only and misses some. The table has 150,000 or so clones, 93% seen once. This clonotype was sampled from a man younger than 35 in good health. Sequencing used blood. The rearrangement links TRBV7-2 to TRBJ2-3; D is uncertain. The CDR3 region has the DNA TGTGCCAGCAGCTTAACGACGGGCAGCACAGATACGCAGTATTTT. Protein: CASSLTTGSTDTQYF.